The entry below describes one TCR beta chain. Antigen specificity is unknown. Trimming removed 6 bases from V and 0 bases from J, with 16 bases in between. The CDR3 loop spans 16 amino acids. Looked up from germline, CDR1 is MNHEY and CDR2 is SVGEGT. TCRdb's table, derived via immunoSEQ multiplex PCR, lists solely in-frame clones and lacks some. This sample has about 84,000 clones; approximately 90% occur once, and the top ten carry about 9.9%. The data stem from a study of T cell responses to AZD1222 COVID-19 vaccine. Study observations and caveats: Spike-specific TCR breadth and depth rose after two AZD1222 doses.

The chain carries TRBV6-2 or TRBV6-3 and TRBJ2-3; D possibly corresponds to TRBD2 (5 bases). This material consisted of peripheral blood, taken 28 days after the second AZD1222 dose. The clonotype was recovered from an adult who received the AZD1222 COVID-19 vaccine. The CDR3 bases are TGTGCCAGCAGCCCTACCGCGGGCTGGAGCACAGATACGCAGTATTTT. Amino acid sequence: CASSPTAGWSTDTQYF.